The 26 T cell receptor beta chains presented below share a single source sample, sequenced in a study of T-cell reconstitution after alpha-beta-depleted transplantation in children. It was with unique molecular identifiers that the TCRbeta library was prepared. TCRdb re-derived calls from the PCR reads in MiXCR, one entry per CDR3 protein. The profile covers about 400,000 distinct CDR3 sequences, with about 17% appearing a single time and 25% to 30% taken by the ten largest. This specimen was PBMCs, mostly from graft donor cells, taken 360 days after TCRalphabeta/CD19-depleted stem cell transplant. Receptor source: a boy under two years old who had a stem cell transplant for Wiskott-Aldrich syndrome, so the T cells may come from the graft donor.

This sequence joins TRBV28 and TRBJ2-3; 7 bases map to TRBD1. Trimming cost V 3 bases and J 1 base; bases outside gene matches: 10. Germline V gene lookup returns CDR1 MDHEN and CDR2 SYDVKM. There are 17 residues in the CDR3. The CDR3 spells CASSLWGTVKGTDTQYF. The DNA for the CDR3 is TGTGCCAGCAGTTTGTGGGGGACAGTTAAGGGCACAGATACGCAGTATTTT.

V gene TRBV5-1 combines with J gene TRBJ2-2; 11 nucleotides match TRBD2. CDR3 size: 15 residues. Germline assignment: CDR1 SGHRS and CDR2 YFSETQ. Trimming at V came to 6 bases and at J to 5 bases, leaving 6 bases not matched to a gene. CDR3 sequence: CASTLAGGRTGELFF. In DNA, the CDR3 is TGCGCCAGCACTCTAGCGGGAGGAAGAACCGGGGAGCTGTTTTTT.

The CDR3 sequence: CASSLWGQTYNEQFF. CDR3 sequence (DNA): TGTGCCAGCAGTTTATGGGGACAGACCTACAATGAGCAGTTCTTC. The rearrangement joins TRBV28 to TRBJ2-1, with 7 bases identical to TRBD1. Per germline, CDR1 MDHEN and CDR2 SYDVKM. This CDR3 has 15 residues. V shed 0 bases and J 2 bases; nucleotides not matched to a gene: 1.

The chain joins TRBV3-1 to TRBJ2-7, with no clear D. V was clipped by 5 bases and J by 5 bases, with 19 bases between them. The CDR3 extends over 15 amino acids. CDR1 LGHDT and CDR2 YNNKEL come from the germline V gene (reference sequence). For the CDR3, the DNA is TGTGCCAGCAGCTCAACCCTTAGACCTGGTGACGAGCAGTACTTC. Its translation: CASSSTLRPGDEQYF.

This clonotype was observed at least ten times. This CDR3 reads CASSQGGTLAKNIQYF. In DNA form, the CDR3 reads TGCGCCAGCAGCCAGGGGGGAACACTAGCCAAAAACATTCAGTACTTC. V gene TRBV4-1 combines with J gene TRBJ2-4, with a weak D call TRBD2 (6 bases). Germline CDR1 and CDR2: MGHRA and YSYEKL. V gave up 3 bases and J gave up 0 bases, with 12 bases separating them. This CDR3 contains 16 residues.

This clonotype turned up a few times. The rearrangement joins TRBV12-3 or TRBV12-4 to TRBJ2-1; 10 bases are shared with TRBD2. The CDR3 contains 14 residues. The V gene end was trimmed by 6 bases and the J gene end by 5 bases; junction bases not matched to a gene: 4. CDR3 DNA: TGTGCCAGCAGACTAGCGGGAAGAAACAATGAGCAGTTCTTC. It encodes CASRLAGRNNEQFF.

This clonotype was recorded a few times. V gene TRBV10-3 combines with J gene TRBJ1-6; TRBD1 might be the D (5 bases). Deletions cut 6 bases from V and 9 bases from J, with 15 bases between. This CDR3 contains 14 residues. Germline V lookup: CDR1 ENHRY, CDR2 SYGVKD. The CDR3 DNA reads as TGTGCCATCAGGGGACCTTCCGAGAGTTCACCCCTCCACTTT. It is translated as CAIRGPSESSPLHF.

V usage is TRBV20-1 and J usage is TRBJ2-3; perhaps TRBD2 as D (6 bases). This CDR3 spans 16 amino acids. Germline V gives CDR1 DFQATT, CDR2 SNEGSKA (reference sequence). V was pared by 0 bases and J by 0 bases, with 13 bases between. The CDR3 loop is CSAREVLARSTDTQYF. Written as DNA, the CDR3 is TGCAGTGCTAGAGAGGTCCTAGCGAGGAGCACAGATACGCAGTATTTT.

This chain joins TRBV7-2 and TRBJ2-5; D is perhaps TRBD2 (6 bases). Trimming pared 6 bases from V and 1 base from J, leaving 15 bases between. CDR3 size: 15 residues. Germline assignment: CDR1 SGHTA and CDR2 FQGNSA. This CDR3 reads CASRTRSPLQETQYF. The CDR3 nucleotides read TGTGCCAGCAGGACTAGATCCCCGCTCCAAGAGACCCAGTACTTC.

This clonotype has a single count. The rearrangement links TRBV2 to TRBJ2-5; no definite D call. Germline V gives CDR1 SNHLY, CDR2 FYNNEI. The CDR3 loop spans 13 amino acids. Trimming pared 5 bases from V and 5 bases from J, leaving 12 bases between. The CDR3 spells CASSRFRAETQYF. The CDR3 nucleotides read TGTGCCAGCAGTCGCTTTCGGGCGGAGACCCAGTACTTC.

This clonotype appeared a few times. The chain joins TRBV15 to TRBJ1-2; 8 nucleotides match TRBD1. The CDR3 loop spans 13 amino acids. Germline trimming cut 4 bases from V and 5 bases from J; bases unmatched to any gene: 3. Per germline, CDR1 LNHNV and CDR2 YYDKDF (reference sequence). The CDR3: CATSIQGGYGYTF. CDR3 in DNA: TGTGCCACCAGCATACAGGGGGGGTATGGCTACACCTTC.

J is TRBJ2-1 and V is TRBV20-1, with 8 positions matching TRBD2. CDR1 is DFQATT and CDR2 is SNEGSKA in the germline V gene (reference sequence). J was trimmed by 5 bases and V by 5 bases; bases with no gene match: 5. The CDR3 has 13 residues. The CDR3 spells CSAWTSPNNEQFF. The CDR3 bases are TGCAGTGCTTGGACTAGCCCGAACAATGAGCAGTTCTTC.

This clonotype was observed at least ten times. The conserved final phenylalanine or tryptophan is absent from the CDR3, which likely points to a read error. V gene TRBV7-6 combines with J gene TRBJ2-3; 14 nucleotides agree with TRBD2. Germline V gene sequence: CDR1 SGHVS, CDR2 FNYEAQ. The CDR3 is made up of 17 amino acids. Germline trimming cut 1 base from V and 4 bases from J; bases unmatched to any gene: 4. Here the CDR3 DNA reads TGTGCCAGCAGCTTAGGTTCGACTAGCGGGGGGGCAGATACGCAGTATGTT. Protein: CASSLGSTSGGADTQYV.

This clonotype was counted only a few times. CDR3 nucleotide sequence: TGCGCCAGCAGTCAGAGGGTCAGCTCCTACAATGAGCAGTTCTTC. Protein: CASSQRVSSYNEQFF. This sequence joins TRBV23-1 and TRBJ2-1; tentative D call: TRBD2 (5 bases). TRBV23-1 is an open reading frame whose function is uncertain. This CDR3 contains 15 residues. The V end lost 3 bases, the J end lost 0 bases, and 9 bases lay between the germline ends.

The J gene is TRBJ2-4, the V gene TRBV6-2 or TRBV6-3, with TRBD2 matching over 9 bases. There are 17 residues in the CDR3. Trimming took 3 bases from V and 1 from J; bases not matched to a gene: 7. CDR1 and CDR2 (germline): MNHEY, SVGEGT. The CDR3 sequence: CASSYNLSGRAKNIQYF. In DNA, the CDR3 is TGTGCCAGCAGTTATAATTTGAGCGGGAGGGCCAAAAACATTCAGTACTTC.

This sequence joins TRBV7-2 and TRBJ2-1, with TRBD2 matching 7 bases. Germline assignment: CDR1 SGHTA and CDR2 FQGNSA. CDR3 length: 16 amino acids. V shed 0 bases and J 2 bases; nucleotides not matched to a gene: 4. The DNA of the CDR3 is TGTGCCAGCAGCTTAGCTTTGGGACTACCCTACAATGAGCAGTTCTTC. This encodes CASSLALGLPYNEQFF.

The CDR3 is CASSWGRVNEQFF. CDR3 in DNA: TGCGCCAGCAGCTGGGGGCGCGTAAATGAGCAGTTCTTC. The chain has TRBV5-1 and TRBJ2-1; a possible D gene is TRBD1 (6 bases). CDR1 is SGHRS, CDR2 YFSETQ, per germline. The CDR3 is 13 residues long. Deletions cut 3 bases from V and 7 bases from J, with 11 bases between.

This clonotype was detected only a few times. Here the CDR3 DNA reads TGTGCCACCAGTGGGACCGGACGAACTGAAGCTTTCTTT. Its protein is CATSGTGRTEAFF. V usage is TRBV24-1 and J usage is TRBJ1-1; D gene uncertain. Germline V gene lookup returns CDR1 KGHDR and CDR2 SFDVKD. The CDR3 spans 13 residues. V was trimmed by 5 bases and J by 5 bases, leaving 11 bases between them.

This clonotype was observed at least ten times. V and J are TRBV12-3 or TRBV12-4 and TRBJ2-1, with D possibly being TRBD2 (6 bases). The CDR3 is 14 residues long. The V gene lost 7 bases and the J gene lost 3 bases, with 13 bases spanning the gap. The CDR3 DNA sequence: TGTGCCAGCACCCTTCGGGGAGGCTACAATGAGCAGTTCTTC. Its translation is CASTLRGGYNEQFF.

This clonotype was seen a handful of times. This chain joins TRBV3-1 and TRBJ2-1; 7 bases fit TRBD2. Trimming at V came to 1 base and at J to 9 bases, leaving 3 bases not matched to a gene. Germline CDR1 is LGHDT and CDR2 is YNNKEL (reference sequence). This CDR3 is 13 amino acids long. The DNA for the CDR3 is TGTGCCAGCAGCCAAGGACTAGCTGGTGAGCAGTTCTTC. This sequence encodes CASSQGLAGEQFF.

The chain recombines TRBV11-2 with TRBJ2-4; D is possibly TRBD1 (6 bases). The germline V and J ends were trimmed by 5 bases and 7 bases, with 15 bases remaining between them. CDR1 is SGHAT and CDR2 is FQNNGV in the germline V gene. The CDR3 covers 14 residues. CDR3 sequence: CASSPWGRGNIQYF. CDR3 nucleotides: TGTGCCAGCAGCCCATGGGGGCGCGGGAACATTCAGTACTTC.

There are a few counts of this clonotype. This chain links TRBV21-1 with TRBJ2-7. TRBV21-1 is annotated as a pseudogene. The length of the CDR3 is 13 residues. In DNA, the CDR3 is TGTGCCAGCAGCAAACAAAAGGGTTACGAGCAGTACTTC. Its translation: CASSKQKGYEQYF.

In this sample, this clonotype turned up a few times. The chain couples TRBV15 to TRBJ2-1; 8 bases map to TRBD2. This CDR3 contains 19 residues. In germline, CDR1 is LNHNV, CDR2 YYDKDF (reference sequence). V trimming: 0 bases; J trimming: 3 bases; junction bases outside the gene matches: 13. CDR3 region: CATSRDPGSSGRYYNEQFF. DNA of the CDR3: TGTGCCACCAGCAGAGATCCGGGGTCTAGCGGGCGGTACTACAATGAGCAGTTCTTC. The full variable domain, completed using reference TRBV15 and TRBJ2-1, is DAMVIQNPRYQVTQFGKPVTLSCSQTLNHNVMYWYQQKSSQAPKLLFHYYDKDFNNEADTPDNFQSRRPNTSFCFLDIRSPGLGDTAMYLCATSRDPGSSGRYYNEQFFGPGTRLTVL.

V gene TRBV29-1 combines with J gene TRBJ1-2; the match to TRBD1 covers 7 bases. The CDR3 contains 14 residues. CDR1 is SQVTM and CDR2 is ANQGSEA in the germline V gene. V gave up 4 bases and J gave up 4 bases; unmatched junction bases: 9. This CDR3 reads CSVVKDRSSYGYTF. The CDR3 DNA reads TGCAGCGTTGTTAAGGACAGGTCTAGCTATGGCTACACCTTC.

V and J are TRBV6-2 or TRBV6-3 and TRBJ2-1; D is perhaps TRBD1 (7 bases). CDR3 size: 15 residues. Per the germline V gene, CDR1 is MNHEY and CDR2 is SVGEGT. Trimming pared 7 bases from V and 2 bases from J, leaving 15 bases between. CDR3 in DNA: TGTGCCAGCACCCAGGGGGGACTCCCCTACAATGAGCAGTTCTTC. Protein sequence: CASTQGGLPYNEQFF.

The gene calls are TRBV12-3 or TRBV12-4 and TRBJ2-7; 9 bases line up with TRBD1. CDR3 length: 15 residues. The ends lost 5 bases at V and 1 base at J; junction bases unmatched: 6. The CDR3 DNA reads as TGTGCCAGCAGTCCCGGGACAGGGCGTTCCTACGAGCAGTACTTC. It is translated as CASSPGTGRSYEQYF.